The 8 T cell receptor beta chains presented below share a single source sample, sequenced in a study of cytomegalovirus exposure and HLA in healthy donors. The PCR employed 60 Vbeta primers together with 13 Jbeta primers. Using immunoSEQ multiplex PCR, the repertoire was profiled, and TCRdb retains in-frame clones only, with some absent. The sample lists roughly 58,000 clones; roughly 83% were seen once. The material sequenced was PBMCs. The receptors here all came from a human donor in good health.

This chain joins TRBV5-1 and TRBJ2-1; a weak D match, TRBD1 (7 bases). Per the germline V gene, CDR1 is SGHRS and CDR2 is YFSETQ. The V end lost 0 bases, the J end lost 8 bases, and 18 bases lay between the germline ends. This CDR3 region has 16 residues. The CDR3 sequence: CASSLVRQGGIHEQFF. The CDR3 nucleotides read TGCGCCAGCAGCTTGGTCAGACAGGGAGGCATCCATGAGCAGTTCTTC.

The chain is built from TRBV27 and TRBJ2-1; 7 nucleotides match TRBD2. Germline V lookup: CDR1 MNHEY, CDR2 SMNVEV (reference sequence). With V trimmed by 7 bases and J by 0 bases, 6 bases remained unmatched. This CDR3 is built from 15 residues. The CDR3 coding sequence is TGTGCCAGCAACCCGGGACTACCCTCCTACAATGAGCAGTTCTTC. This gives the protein CASNPGLPSYNEQFF.

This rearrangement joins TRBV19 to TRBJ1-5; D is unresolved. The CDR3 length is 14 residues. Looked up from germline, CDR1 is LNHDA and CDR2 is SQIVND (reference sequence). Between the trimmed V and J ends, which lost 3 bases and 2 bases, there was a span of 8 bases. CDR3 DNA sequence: TGTGCCAGTAGTATCGCGGGAGGCAATCAGCCCCAGCATTTT. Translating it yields CASSIAGGNQPQHF.

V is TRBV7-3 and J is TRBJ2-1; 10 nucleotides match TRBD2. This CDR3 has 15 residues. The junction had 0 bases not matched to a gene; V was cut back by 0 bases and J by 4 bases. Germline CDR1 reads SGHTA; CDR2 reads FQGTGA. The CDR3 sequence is CASSLTTSGYNEQFF. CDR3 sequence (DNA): TGTGCCAGCAGCTTAACGACTAGCGGGTACAATGAGCAGTTCTTC.

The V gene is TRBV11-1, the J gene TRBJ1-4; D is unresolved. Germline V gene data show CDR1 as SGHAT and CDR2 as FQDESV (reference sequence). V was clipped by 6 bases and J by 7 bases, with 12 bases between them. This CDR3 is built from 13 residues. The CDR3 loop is CASSNFEREKLFF. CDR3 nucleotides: TGTGCCAGCAGTAACTTCGAACGTGAAAAACTGTTTTTT. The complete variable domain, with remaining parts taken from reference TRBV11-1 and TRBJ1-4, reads EAEVAQSPRYKITEKSQAVAFWCDPISGHATLYWYRQILGQGPELLVQFQDESVVDDSQLPKDRFSAERLKGVDSTLKIQPAELGDSAMYLCASSNFEREKLFFGSGTQLSVL.

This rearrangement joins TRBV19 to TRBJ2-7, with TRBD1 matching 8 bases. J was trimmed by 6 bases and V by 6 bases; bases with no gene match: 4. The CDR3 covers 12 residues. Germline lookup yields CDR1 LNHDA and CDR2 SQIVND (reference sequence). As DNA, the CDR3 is TGTGCCAGTAGACAGGGGGTCGGCGAGCAGTACTTC. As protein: CASRQGVGEQYF.

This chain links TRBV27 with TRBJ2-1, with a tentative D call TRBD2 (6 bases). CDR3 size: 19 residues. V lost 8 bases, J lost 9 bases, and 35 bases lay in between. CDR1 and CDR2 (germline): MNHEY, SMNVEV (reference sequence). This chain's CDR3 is CASYPQFIVLAPSPFEQFF. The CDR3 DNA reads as TGTGCCAGCTACCCTCAGTTTATTGTACTAGCTCCGTCCCCATTTGAGCAGTTCTTC.

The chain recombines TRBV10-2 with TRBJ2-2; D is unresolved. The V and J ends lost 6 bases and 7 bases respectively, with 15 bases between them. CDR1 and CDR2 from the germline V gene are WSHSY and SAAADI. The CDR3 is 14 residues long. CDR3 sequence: CASRQLVNGGELFF. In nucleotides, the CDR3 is TGCGCCAGCAGGCAACTGGTAAACGGCGGGGAGCTGTTTTTT.